This entry lists 31 T cell receptor beta chains sequenced from one sample in a study of response to subunit inactivated influenza vaccine. In TCRdb, the RT-PCR reads were re-called with MiXCR into one record per CDR3 protein. The sample carries 490,000 or so distinct CDR3 sequences, less than 10% recorded once. The material was PBMCs from blood, obtained 23 months after vaccination. The receptors shown here come from a man aged 45 to 70 who received an inactivated influenza vaccine.

This rearrangement joins TRBV4-3 to TRBJ1-2; no clear D gene. This CDR3 spans 13 amino acids. V shed 3 bases and J shed 8 bases, with 13 bases lying between them. The V gene's germline CDR1 is LGHNA and CDR2 YSLEER. CDR3 nucleotide sequence: TGCGCCAGCAGCCACCGTTGGACCGGCGGCTACACCTTC. It codes for CASSHRWTGGYTF.

The chain carries TRBV5-6 and TRBJ1-1, with 11 bases lining up with TRBD1. The CDR3 is 14 residues long. J gave up 4 bases and V 2 bases, and 1 base lay outside the gene matches. The germline V gene has CDR1 SGHDT and CDR2 YYEEEE. DNA of the CDR3: TGTGCCAGCAGCTTTGGACAGGGGGCCACTGAAGCTTTCTTT. Protein product: CASSFGQGATEAFF.

A few counts support this clonotype. This sequence joins TRBV20-1 and TRBJ2-1; D might be TRBD1 or TRBD2, each matching 5 bases. Trimming left V 3 bases short and J 1 base short, with 16 bases between. This CDR3 is built from 16 residues. Germline V gene data show CDR1 as DFQATT and CDR2 as SNEGSKA (reference sequence). CDR3 sequence reads: CSASGAKGRSYNEQFF. CDR3 DNA: TGCAGTGCTAGCGGGGCGAAGGGGCGGTCCTACAATGAGCAGTTCTTC.

This clonotype came up a few times. This chain links TRBV4-3 with TRBJ2-7; D call uncertain. V gave up 0 bases and J gave up 0 bases, with 9 bases separating them. The CDR3 has 15 amino acids. In germline, CDR1 is LGHNA, CDR2 YSLEER. CDR3 DNA sequence: TGCGCCAGCAGCCAAGATCCACAGAACTCCTACGAGCAGTACTTC. Translating gives CASSQDPQNSYEQYF.

J is TRBJ2-4 and V is TRBV4-3; D gene unclear. V shed 1 base and J shed 1 base, with 17 bases lying between them. Germline V lookup: CDR1 LGHNA, CDR2 YSLEER. The CDR3 runs to 18 residues. The CDR3 nucleotides read TGCGCCAGCAGCCAAGGTCCCCGTGGTGACTCGGCCAAAAACATTCAGTACTTC. It specifies CASSQGPRGDSAKNIQYF.

V gene TRBV7-2 combines with J gene TRBJ1-1; tentatively, D is TRBD1 (5 bases). V gave up 1 base and J gave up 6 bases, with 15 bases separating them. Per the germline V gene, CDR1 is SGHTA and CDR2 is FQGNSA. The CDR3 sequence is 15 residues long. CDR3 amino acids: CASSLVAVAGAEAFF. In DNA form, the CDR3 reads TGTGCCAGCAGCTTAGTAGCGGTGGCGGGGGCTGAAGCTTTCTTT. The variable domain in full, with the rest retrieved from reference TRBV7-2 and TRBJ1-1, is GAGVSQSPSNKVTEKGKDVELRCDPISGHTALYWYRQSLGQGLEFLIYFQGNSAPDKSGLPSDRFSAERTGGSVSTLTIQRTQQEDSAVYLCASSLVAVAGAEAFFGQGTRLTVV.

This clonotype was picked up a small number of times. The chain is built from TRBV27 and TRBJ2-3; 14 bases match TRBD2. This CDR3 region has 18 residues. CDR1 is MNHEY, CDR2 SMNVEV, per germline (reference sequence). The V segment lost 1 base and the J segment 1 base; nucleotides outside the gene matches: 4. The CDR3 protein is CASSLLGLAGVGTDTQYF. CDR3 sequence (DNA): TGTGCCAGCAGTTTATTGGGACTAGCGGGAGTCGGCACAGATACGCAGTATTTT.

This rearrangement joins TRBV4-3 to TRBJ1-2; D is possibly TRBD1 (6 bases). The V and J ends lost 1 base and 0 bases respectively, with 9 bases between them. This CDR3 comprises 15 residues. The germline V gene has CDR1 LGHNA and CDR2 YSLEER. CDR3 in amino acids: CASSQGTASNYGYTF. The DNA for the CDR3 is TGCGCCAGCAGCCAAGGGACAGCCTCTAACTATGGCTACACCTTC.

This clonotype has at least ten counts. The chain combines TRBV7-2 with TRBJ2-5; 12 bases align to TRBD2. V gave up 3 bases and J gave up 4 bases; unmatched junction bases: 9. The germline gives CDR1 SGHTA, CDR2 FQGNSA. This CDR3 spans 17 amino acids. The DNA of the CDR3 is TGTGCCAGCAGCTTGACTAGCGGGAGTAGAGGGGGAGAGACCCAGTACTTC. It yields the protein CASSLTSGSRGGETQYF.

This clonotype was observed many times. The chain is built from TRBV30 and TRBJ2-2; D remains ambiguous. The V gene's germline CDR1 is GTSNPN and CDR2 SVGIG (reference sequence). V was clipped by 3 bases and J by 5 bases, with 10 bases between them. The CDR3 has 13 residues. DNA for the CDR3: TGTGCCTGGAGCGTGTCTTGGACCGGGGAGCTGTTTTTT. Protein product: CAWSVSWTGELFF. Complete variable domain (other parts from reference TRBV30 and TRBJ2-2): SQTIHQWPATLVQPVGSPLSLECTVEGTSNPNLYWYRQAAGRGLQLLFYSVGIGQISSEVPQNLSASRPQDRQFILSSKKLLLSDSGFYLCAWSVSWTGELFFGEGSRLTVL.

This clonotype has more than one count but fewer than ten. V is TRBV20-1 and J is TRBJ2-7; 8 bases are a match to TRBD1. The CDR3 has 18 amino acids. With V trimmed by 1 base and J by 0 bases, 14 bases remained unmatched. Looked up from germline, CDR1 is DFQATT and CDR2 is SNEGSKA (reference sequence). CDR3 residues: CSARAYPVRDRTSYEQYF. DNA of the CDR3: TGCAGTGCTAGAGCCTACCCGGTCCGGGACAGGACCTCCTACGAGCAGTACTTC.

This clonotype appeared a few times. V usage is TRBV20-1 and J usage is TRBJ2-1; 7 nucleotides match TRBD2. Per the germline V gene, CDR1 is DFQATT and CDR2 is SNEGSKA (reference sequence). Losses at the gene ends were 0 bases for V and 3 bases for J; bases not matched to a gene: 8. This CDR3 comprises 16 residues. The CDR3 reads CSARDEAGAHYNEQFF. Written as DNA, the CDR3 is TGCAGTGCTAGAGATGAGGCGGGAGCTCACTACAATGAGCAGTTCTTC.

The sample holds many counts of this clonotype. The chain employs TRBV12-3 or TRBV12-4 and TRBJ2-7; possible D gene TRBD1, 7 bases. The CDR3 spans 14 residues. V lost 5 bases to trimming and J lost 4 bases, with 15 bases between them. The CDR3 region is CASSPRTGGYEQYF. The DNA for the CDR3 is TGTGCCAGCAGTCCCCGGACAGGAGGGTACGAGCAGTACTTC.

This clonotype was observed a few times. The chain employs TRBV29-1 and TRBJ2-5; D is possibly TRBD2 (5 bases). The CDR3 spans 12 residues. Germline V gene data show CDR1 as SQVTM and CDR2 as ANQGSEA. V gave up 8 bases and J gave up 7 bases, with 17 bases separating them. CDR3 sequence (DNA): TGCAGCCTAATCCAAGCGGAAGGGACCCAGTACTTC. Protein: CSLIQAEGTQYF.

This clonotype was detected only a few times. The chain uses TRBV20-1 and TRBJ2-4; possible D gene TRBD1, 6 bases. Trimming removed 0 bases from V and 6 bases from J, with 6 bases in between. CDR3 size: 12 residues. Germline CDR1 and CDR2: DFQATT and SNEGSKA (reference sequence). The CDR3 nucleotides are TGCAGTGCTAGAGAGACAGGAAACATTCAGTACTTC. Residues: CSARETGNIQYF.

CDR3 amino acids: CSVEVFKAGATDTQYF. The DNA for the CDR3 is TGCAGCGTTGAGGTATTTAAAGCGGGAGCAACAGATACGCAGTATTTT. This chain connects TRBV29-1 to TRBJ2-3, with 8 bases matching TRBD2. Trimming at V came to 3 bases and at J to 3 bases, leaving 11 bases not matched to a gene. CDR3 length equals 16 residues. Germline CDR1 and CDR2: SQVTM and ANQGSEA.

The J gene is TRBJ2-7, the V gene TRBV20-1; TRBD1 matches 9 bases. The CDR3 covers 15 residues. The J segment lost 3 bases and the V segment lost 6 bases, leaving 12 bases of the junction unmatched. Germline CDR1 is DFQATT and CDR2 is SNEGSKA (reference sequence). The DNA of the CDR3 is TGCAGTGCCCACCCAGGGACAGGGTTAGTCTACGAGCAGTACTTC. Protein product: CSAHPGTGLVYEQYF.

This clonotype was picked up many times. The CDR3 sequence is CASSTTGLAEAFF. In DNA, the CDR3 is TGTGCCAGTAGTACGACAGGGTTGGCTGAAGCTTTCTTT. The chain links TRBV19 to TRBJ1-1, with 7 nucleotides matching TRBD1. CDR1 and CDR2 from the germline V gene are LNHDA and SQIVND (reference sequence). The J segment lost 6 bases and the V segment lost 4 bases, leaving 5 bases of the junction unmatched. This CDR3 comprises 13 residues.

This clonotype occurred many times. The chain carries TRBV12-3 or TRBV12-4 and TRBJ1-5; no clear D gene. This CDR3 is built from 13 residues. Trimming stripped 6 bases from V and 6 bases from J, with 12 bases between. CDR3 region: CASRSEDFQPQHF. The CDR3 bases are TGTGCCAGCAGATCCGAGGATTTTCAGCCCCAGCATTTT.

In DNA, the CDR3 is TGTGCCAGCAGACGACGCCGGGACACCCAAGAGACCCAGTACTTC. Encoded protein: CASRRRRDTQETQYF. The V and J genes are TRBV11-2 and TRBJ2-5, with D possibly TRBD1 on 6 matching bases. This CDR3 has 15 residues. From germline, CDR1 is SGHAT and CDR2 FQNNGV. V lost 6 bases to trimming and J lost 1 base, with 15 bases between them.

Of note for this clonotype: This may be a read error: a much more frequent sequence differs by one nucleotide. The J gene is TRBJ2-3, the V gene TRBV28, with TRBD2 identical over 7 bases. This CDR3 is 15 amino acids long. J was trimmed by 3 bases and V by 6 bases; bases with no gene match: 9. In germline, CDR1 is MDHEN, CDR2 SYDVKM. The CDR3: CASRQAGRRTDTQYF. CDR3 DNA sequence: TGTGCCAGCAGACAAGCGGGAAGAAGAACAGATACGCAGTATTTT.

This clonotype was detected many times. The chain carries TRBV20-1 and TRBJ2-1; D gene ambiguous. CDR3 length: 14 residues. The germline gives CDR1 DFQATT, CDR2 SNEGSKA (reference sequence). Trimming stripped 6 bases from V and 4 bases from J, with 16 bases between. CDR3: CSAKVVQLYNEQFF. Here the CDR3 DNA reads TGCAGTGCGAAGGTGGTGCAACTGTACAATGAGCAGTTCTTC.

This clonotype turned up a few times. The rearrangement links TRBV5-5 to TRBJ1-6, with 7 bases matching TRBD1. CDR3 length: 15 amino acids. V lost 0 bases, J lost 9 bases, and 6 bases stayed unmatched. Germline values: CDR1 SGHKS, CDR2 YYEKEE (reference sequence). CDR3 bases: TGTGCCAGCAGCTTGGCCGGGACAGAGACTTCACCCCTCCACTTT. The encoded protein is CASSLAGTETSPLHF. The full variable domain, completed using reference TRBV5-5 and TRBJ1-6, is DAGVTQSPTHLIKTRGQQVTLRCSPISGHKSVSWYQQVLGQGPQFIFQYYEKEERGRGNFPDRFSARQFPNYSSELNVNALLLGDSALYLCASSLAGTETSPLHFGNGTRLTVT.

This clonotype was recorded at least ten times. The chain recombines TRBV3-1 with TRBJ1-1; D remains unclear. Between the trimmed V and J ends, which lost 0 bases and 0 bases, there was a span of 5 bases. CDR1 LGHDT and CDR2 YNNKEL come from the germline V gene (reference sequence). CDR3 length: 14 amino acids. The CDR3 DNA is TGTGCCAGCAGCCAAGAAGTCATGAACACTGAAGCTTTCTTT. This encodes CASSQEVMNTEAFF.

This clonotype was observed a few times. CDR3 protein: CASRETSSEQYF. The CDR3 DNA reads TGTGCCAGCAGAGAGACTAGCTCCGAGCAGTACTTC. The gene calls are TRBV2 and TRBJ2-7, with 7 nucleotides matching TRBD2. This CDR3 comprises 12 residues. Germline V CDR1 and CDR2: SNHLY, FYNNEI. V shed 6 bases, J shed 6 bases, and the junction held 5 bases outside the gene matches. The full variable domain, completed using reference TRBV2 and TRBJ2-7, is EPEVTQTPSHQVTQMGQEVILRCVPISNHLYFYWYRQILGQKVEFLVSFYNNEISEKSEIFDDQFSVERPDGSNFTLKIRSTKLEDSAMYFCASRETSSEQYFGPGTRLTVT.

This clonotype occurred a few times. This chain joins TRBV2 and TRBJ1-3; D not resolved. Germline assignment: CDR1 SNHLY and CDR2 FYNNEI. CDR3 size: 14 residues. V shed 2 bases and J shed 2 bases, with 7 bases lying between them. As DNA, the CDR3 is TGTGCCAGCAGTGAACCCCGGGCTGGAAACACCATATATTTT. This gives the protein CASSEPRAGNTIYF.

Note on this clonotype: The junction differs from germline at one of its ends, possibly a read error. V is TRBV7-2 and J is TRBJ1-3; D is ambiguous. CDR3 length: 14 residues. The germline V gene encodes CDR1 SGHTA and CDR2 FQGNSA. CDR3 coding DNA: TGTGCAAGCACCAAACCGGGCTCTGGAAACACCATATATTTT. Translating gives CASTKPGSGNTIYF.

This chain links TRBV4-3 with TRBJ2-7; 10 nucleotides line up with TRBD1. After removal of 0 bases from V and 4 bases from J, the junction contained 3 bases not matched to a gene. The CDR3 extends over 15 amino acids. CDR1 and CDR2 from the germline V gene are LGHNA and YSLEER. As DNA, the CDR3 is TGCGCCAGCAGCCAAGAAGGGACAGGGGAATACGAGCAGTACTTC. It encodes CASSQEGTGEYEQYF.

The J gene is TRBJ2-1, the V gene TRBV7-3; 8 nucleotides align to TRBD1. This CDR3 is 13 amino acids long. With 3 bases clipped from V and 10 bases from J, the junction kept 5 bases outside the gene matches. Germline-derived CDR1 and CDR2 are SGHTA and FQGTGA. CDR3 in amino acids: CASSLARDREQFF. CDR3 nucleotide sequence: TGTGCCAGCAGCTTGGCTCGGGACAGGGAGCAGTTCTTC.

At least ten counts were recorded for this clonotype. This chain uses TRBV5-1 with TRBJ2-3, with TRBD2 identical over 10 bases. The CDR3 totals 16 residues. V shed 4 bases and J 2 bases; nucleotides not matched to a gene: 7. Germline V gene lookup returns CDR1 SGHRS and CDR2 YFSETQ. This CDR3 reads CASSEGLASITDTQYF. Written as DNA, the CDR3 is TGCGCCAGCAGCGAGGGACTAGCGAGTATCACAGATACGCAGTATTTT.

In this sample, this clonotype turned up many times. The V and J genes are TRBV20-1 and TRBJ2-1; D is unresolved. Trimming shortened V by 2 bases and J by 7 bases, and 9 bases separated the two germline ends. The CDR3 consists of 12 residues. Germline loops: CDR1 DFQATT, CDR2 SNEGSKA (reference sequence). Written as DNA, the CDR3 is TGCAGTGCTAGATCGCGGTCGAATGAGCAGTTCTTC. It yields the protein CSARSRSNEQFF.